This T cell receptor (beta chain) was documented in a study of CD8 T cells in Susac syndrome. RNA amounts of about 0.45 to 1 ug underwent reverse transcription with random hexamers. TCRdb re-called the immunoSEQ multiplex PCR reads with MiXCR, one entry per CDR3 protein. Of about 300,000 distinct CDR3 sequences listed, 65% to 90% are singletons. The germline V and J ends were trimmed by 1 base and 0 bases, with 10 bases remaining between them. There are 15 residues in the CDR3. The germline V gene encodes CDR1 MGHRA and CDR2 YSYEKL. This clonotype was sampled from a human donor with multiple sclerosis. V usage is TRBV4-1 and J usage is TRBJ2-7; the D is unclear. The specimen was CD8+ T cells from PBMCs. The DNA for the CDR3 is TGCGCCAGCAGCCAAGCTGGTAGCCACTCCTACGAGCAGTACTTC. This sequence encodes CASSQAGSHSYEQYF.